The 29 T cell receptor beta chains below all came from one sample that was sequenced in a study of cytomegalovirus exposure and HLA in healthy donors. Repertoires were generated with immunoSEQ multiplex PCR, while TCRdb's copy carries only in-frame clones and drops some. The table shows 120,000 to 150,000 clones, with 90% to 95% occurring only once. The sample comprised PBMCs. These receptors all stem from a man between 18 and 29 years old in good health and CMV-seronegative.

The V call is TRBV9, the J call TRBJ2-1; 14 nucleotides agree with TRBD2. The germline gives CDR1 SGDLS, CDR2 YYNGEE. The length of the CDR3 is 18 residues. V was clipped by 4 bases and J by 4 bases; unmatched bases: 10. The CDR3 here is CASSLNPTSGRVYNEQFF. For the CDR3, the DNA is TGTGCCAGCAGCTTAAATCCGACTAGCGGGAGGGTATACAATGAGCAGTTCTTC.

CDR3 amino acids: CASSYAGQGRDTQYF. CDR3 sequence (DNA): TGTGCCAGCAGTTACGCGGGACAGGGGAGGGATACGCAGTATTTT. The gene calls are TRBV6-5 and TRBJ2-3, with TRBD1 matching over 10 bases. The CDR3 contains 15 residues. Germline CDR1 MNHEY, CDR2 SVGAGI. J was trimmed by 6 bases and V by 2 bases; bases with no gene match: 5.

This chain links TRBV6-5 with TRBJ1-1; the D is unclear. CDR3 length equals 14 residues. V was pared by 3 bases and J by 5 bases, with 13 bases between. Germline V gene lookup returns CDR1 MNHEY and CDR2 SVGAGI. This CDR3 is CASSYVQIRTEAFF. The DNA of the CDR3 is TGTGCCAGCAGTTATGTACAGATAAGGACTGAAGCTTTCTTT.

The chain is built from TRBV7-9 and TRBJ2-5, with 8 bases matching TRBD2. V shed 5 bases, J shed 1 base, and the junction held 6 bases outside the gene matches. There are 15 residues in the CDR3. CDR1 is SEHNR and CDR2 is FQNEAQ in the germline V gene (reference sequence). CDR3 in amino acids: CASSVVGGAQETQYF. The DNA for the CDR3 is TGTGCCAGCAGCGTGGTCGGGGGGGCCCAAGAGACCCAGTACTTC.

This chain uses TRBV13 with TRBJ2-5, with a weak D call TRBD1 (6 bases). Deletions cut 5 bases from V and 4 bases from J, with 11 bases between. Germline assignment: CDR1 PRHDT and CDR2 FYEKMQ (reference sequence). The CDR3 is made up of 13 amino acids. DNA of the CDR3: TGTGCCAGCAGCCAGCCAGGGGCAGAGACCCAGTACTTC. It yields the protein CASSQPGAETQYF.

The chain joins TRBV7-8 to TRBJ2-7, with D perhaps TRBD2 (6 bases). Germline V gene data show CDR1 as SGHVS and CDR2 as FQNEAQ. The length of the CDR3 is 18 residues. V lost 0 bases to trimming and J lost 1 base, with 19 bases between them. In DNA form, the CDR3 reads TGTGCCAGCAGCTTAGCCGTCGACAGCGGGTTTTTATCCTACGAGCAGTACTTC. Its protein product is CASSLAVDSGFLSYEQYF.

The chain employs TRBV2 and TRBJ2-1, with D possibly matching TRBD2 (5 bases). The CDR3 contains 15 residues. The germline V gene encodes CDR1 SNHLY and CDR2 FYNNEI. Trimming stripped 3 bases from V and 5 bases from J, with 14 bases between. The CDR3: CASSDSGSRNNEQFF. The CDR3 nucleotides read TGTGCCAGCAGTGATTCGGGGTCTAGAAACAATGAGCAGTTCTTC.

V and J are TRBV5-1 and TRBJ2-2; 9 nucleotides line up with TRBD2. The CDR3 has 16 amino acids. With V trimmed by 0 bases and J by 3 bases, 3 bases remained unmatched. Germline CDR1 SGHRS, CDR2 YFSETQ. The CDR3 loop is CASSLVGTSYTGELFF. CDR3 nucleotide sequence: TGCGCCAGCAGCTTGGTAGGGACTAGCTACACCGGGGAGCTGTTTTTT.

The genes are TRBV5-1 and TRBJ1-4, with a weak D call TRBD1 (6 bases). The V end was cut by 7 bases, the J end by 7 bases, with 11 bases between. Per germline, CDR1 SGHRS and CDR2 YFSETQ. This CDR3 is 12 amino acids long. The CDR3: CASGHRVEKLFF. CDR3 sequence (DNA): TGCGCCAGCGGCCACAGGGTTGAAAAACTGTTTTTT.

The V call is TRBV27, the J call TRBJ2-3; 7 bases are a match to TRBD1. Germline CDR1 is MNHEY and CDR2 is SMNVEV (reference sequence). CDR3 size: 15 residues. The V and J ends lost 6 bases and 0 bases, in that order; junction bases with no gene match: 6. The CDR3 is CASSRQGISTDTQYF. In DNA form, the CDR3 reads TGTGCCAGCAGCAGACAGGGAATAAGCACAGATACGCAGTATTTT.

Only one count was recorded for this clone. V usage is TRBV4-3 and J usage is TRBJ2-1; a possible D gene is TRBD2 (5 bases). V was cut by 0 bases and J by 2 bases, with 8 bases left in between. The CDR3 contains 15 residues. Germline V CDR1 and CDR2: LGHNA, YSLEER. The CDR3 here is CASSQESGTYNEQFF. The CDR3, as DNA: TGCGCCAGCAGCCAAGAATCGGGAACCTACAATGAGCAGTTCTTC.

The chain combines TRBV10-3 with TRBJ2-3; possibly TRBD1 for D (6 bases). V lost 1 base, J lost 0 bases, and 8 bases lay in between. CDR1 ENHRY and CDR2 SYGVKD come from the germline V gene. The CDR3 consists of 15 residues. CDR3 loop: CAISEWTASTDTQYF. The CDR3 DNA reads TGTGCCATCAGTGAGTGGACAGCCAGCACAGATACGCAGTATTTT.

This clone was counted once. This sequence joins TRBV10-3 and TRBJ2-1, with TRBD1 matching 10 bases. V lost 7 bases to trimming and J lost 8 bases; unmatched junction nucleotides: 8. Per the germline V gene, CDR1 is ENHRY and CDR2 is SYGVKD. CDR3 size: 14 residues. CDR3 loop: CAITGRQGADEQFF. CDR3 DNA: TGTGCCATCACGGGGAGACAGGGGGCCGATGAGCAGTTCTTC.

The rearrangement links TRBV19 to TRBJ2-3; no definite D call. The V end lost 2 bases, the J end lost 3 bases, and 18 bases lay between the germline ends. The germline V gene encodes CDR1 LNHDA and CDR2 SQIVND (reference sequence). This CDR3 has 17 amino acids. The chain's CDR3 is CASSIIFGQTLTDTQYF. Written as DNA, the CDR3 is TGTGCCAGTAGTATAATCTTCGGCCAGACATTAACAGATACGCAGTATTTT. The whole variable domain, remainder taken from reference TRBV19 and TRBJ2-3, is DGGITQSPKYLFRKEGQNVTLSCEQNLNHDAMYWYRQDPGQGLRLIYYSQIVNDFQKGDIAEGYSVSREKKESFPLTVTSAQKNPTAFYLCASSIIFGQTLTDTQYFGPGTRLTVL.

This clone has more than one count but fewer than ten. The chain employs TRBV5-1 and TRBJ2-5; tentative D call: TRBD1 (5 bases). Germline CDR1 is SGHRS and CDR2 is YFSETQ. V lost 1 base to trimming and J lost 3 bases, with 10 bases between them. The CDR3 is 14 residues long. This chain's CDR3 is CASSLWGGKETQYF. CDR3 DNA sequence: TGCGCCAGCAGCTTGTGGGGCGGCAAAGAGACCCAGTACTTC.

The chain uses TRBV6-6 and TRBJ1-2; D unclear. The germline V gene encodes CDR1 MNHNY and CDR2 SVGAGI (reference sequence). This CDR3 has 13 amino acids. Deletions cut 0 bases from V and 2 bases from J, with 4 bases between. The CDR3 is CASSYSGNYGYTF. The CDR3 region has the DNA TGTGCCAGCAGTTACTCCGGGAACTATGGCTACACCTTC.

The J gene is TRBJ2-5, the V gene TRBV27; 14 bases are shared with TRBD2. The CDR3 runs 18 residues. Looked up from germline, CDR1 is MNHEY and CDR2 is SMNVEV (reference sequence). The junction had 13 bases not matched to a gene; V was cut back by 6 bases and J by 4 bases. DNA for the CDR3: TGTGCCAGCAGCCAAGGACGACTAGCGGGAGGGCCTTTAGAGACCCAGTACTTC. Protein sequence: CASSQGRLAGGPLETQYF.

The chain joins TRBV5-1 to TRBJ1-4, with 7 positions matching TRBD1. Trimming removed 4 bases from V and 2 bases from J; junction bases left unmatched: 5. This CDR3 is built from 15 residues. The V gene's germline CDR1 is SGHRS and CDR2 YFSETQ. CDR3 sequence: CASSQAGQTNEKLFF. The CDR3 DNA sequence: TGCGCCAGCAGCCAGGCGGGACAGACTAATGAAAAACTGTTTTTT.

The CDR3 loop reads CASSLGGRTGGQETQYF. The CDR3 region has the DNA TGTGCCAGCAGCTTAGGAGGCAGGACAGGGGGCCAAGAGACCCAGTACTTC. The rearrangement uses TRBV11-3 and TRBJ2-5; TRBD1 agrees at 10 bases. With V trimmed by 1 base and J by 1 base, 6 bases remained unmatched. CDR1 SGHNT and CDR2 YENEEA come from the germline V gene. The CDR3 is 17 amino acids.

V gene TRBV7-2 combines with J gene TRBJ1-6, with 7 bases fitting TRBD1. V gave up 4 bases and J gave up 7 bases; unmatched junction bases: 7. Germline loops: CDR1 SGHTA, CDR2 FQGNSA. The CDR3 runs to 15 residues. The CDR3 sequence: CASSSVGTANSPLHF. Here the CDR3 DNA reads TGTGCCAGCAGCTCCGTGGGGACAGCAAATTCACCCCTCCACTTT.

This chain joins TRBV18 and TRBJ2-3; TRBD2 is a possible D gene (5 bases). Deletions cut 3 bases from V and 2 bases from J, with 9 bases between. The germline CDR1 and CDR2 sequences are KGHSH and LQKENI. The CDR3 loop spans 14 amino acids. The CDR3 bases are TGTGCCAGCTCACCTTCCGGGGACACAGATACGCAGTATTTT. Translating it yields CASSPSGDTDTQYF. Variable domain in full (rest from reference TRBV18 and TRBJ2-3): NAGVMQNPRHLVRRRGQEARLRCSPMKGHSHVYWYRQLPEEGLKFMVYLQKENIIDESGMPKERFSAEFPKEGPSILRIQQVVRGDSAAYFCASSPSGDTDTQYFGPGTRLTVL.

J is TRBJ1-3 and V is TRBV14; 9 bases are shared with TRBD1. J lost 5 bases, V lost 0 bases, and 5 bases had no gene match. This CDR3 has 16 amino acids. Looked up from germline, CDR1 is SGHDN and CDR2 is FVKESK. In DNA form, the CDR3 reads TGTGCCAGCAGCCAAGAGAACAGGGGGCTTAGAAACACCATATATTTT. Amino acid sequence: CASSQENRGLRNTIYF.

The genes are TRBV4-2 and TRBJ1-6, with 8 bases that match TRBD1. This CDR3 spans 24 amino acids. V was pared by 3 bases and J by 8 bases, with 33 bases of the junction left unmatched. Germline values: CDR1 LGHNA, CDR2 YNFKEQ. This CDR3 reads CASSQYIYRQGKRIEKAGYSPLHF. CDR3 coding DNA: TGTGCCAGCAGCCAGTACATATATCGACAGGGGAAGCGTATCGAGAAAGCGGGATATTCACCCCTCCACTTT.

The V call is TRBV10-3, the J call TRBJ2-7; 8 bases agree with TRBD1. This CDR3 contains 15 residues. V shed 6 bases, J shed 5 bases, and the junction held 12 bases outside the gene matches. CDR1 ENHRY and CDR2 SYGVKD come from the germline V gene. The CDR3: CAIRKPTDRGNEQYF. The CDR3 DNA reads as TGTGCCATCAGGAAGCCCACCGACAGGGGCAACGAGCAGTACTTC.

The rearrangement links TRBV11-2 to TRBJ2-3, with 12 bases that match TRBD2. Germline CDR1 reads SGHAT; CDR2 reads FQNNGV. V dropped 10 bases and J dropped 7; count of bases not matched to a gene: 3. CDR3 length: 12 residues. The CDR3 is CATTSGSYTQYF. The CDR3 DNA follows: TGTGCCACGACTAGCGGGAGTTATACGCAGTATTTT.

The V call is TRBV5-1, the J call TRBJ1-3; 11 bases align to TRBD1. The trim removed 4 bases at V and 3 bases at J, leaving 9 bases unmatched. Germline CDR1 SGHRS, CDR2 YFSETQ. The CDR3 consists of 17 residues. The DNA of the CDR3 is TGCGCCAGCAGCGACAGGACCGGGACAGGGGGTGGAAACACCATATATTTT. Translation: CASSDRTGTGGGNTIYF.

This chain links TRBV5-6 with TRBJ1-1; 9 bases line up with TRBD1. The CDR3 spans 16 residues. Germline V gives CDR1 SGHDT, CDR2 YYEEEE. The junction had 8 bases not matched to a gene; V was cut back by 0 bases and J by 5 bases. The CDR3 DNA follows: TGTGCCAGCAGCTTGGTTGGGGGACAGGGCCGAACTGAAGCTTTCTTT. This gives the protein CASSLVGGQGRTEAFF.

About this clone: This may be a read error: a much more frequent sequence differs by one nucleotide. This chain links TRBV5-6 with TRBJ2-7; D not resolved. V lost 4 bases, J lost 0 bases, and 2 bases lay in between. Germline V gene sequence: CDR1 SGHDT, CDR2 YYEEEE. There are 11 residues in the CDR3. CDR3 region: CASSRSYEQYF. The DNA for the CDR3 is TGTGCCAGCAGCCGCTCCTACGAGCAGTACTTC.

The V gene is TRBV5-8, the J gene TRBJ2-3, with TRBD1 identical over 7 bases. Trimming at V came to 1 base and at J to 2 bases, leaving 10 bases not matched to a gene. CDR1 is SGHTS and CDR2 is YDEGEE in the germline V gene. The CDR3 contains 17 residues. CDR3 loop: CASSLKTGKGFTDTQYF. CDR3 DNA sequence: TGTGCCAGCAGCTTGAAGACAGGGAAGGGTTTCACAGATACGCAGTATTTT.